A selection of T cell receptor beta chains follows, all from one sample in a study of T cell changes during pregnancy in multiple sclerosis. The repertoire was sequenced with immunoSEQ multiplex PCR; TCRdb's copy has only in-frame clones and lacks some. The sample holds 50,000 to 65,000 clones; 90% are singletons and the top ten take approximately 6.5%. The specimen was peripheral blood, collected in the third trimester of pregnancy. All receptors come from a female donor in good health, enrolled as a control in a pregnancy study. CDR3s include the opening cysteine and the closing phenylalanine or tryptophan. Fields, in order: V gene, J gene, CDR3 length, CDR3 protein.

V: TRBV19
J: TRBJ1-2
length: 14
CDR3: CASSFDRARYGYTF

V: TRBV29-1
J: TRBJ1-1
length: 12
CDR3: CSVDSGYTEAFF

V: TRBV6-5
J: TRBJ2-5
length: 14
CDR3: CASTSTGGAETQYF

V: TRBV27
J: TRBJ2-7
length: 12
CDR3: CASRQTSHEQYF

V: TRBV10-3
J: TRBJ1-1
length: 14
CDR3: CAINTLNRVAEAFF

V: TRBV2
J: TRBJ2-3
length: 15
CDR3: CASKSQTTSTDTQYF

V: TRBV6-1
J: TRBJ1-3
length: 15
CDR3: CASSPQAEAGNTIYF

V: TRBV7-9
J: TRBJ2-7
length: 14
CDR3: CASSFRTAPYEQYF

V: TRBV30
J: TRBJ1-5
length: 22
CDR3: CAWRSGGGHADRVPSSIQPQHF

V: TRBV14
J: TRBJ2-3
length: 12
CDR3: CASSSSKVEKYF

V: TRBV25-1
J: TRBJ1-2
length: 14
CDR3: CASSEQGVSYGYTF

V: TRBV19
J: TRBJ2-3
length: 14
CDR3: CASSIRTTTDTQYF

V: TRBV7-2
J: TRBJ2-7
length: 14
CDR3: CASSDSFGRVEQYF

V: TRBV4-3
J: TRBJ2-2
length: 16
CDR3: CASSQDGTGYTGELFF

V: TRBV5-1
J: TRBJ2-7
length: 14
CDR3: CASRSTGGTYEQYF

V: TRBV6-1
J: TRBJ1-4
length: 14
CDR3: CASRRTGVDGKLFF

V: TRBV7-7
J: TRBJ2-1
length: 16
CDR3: CASSSFLAGVGDEQFF

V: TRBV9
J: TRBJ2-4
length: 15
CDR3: CASSEPGLAENIQYF

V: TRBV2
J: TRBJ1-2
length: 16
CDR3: CASTSGLQGLNYGYTF

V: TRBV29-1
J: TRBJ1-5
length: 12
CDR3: CSVRQGNQPQHF

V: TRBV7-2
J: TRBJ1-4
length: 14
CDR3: CASSLGGFNEKLFF

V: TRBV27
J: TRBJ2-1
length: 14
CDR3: CASSPGEYYNEQFF

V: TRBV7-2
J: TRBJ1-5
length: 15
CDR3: CASSPVGGGNQPQHF

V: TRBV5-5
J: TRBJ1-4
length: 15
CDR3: CASSPLPGTDEKLFF

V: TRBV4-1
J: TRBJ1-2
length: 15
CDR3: CASSPVQASNYGYTF

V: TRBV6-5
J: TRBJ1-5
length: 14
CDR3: CASSYLQGGQPQHF

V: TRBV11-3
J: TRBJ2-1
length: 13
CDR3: CASSLSSYNEQFF

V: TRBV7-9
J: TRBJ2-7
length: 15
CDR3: CASSLSGRTSYEQYF

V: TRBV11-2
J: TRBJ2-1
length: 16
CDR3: CASRASGRRVHNEQFF

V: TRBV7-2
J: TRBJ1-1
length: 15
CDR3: CASSLGTGLTLGAFF

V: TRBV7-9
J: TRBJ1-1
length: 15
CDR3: CASSLETGGATEAFF

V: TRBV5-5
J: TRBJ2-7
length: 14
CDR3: CASSSRLAPGEQYF

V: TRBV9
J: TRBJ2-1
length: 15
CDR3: CASSAQQGPYNEQFF

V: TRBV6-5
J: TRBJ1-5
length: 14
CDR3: CASRENRGPQPQHF

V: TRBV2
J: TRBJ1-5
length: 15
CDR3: CASSAFGSGDQPQHF

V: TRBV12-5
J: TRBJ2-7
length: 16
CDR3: CASGEGQGHFTYEQYF

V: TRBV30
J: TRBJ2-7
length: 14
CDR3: CAWSTSLQGTEQYF

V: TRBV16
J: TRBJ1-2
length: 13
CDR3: CASSRALDYGYTF

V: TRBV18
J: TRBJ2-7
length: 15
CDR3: CASSPLPGQLYEQYF

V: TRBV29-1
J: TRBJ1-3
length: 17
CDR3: CSVPGQGASNTGNTIYF

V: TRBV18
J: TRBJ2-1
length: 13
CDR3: CASSPPTAHEQFF

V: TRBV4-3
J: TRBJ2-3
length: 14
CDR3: CASSPRGSPDTQYF

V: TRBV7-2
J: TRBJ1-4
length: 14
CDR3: CASSSVQFNEKLFF

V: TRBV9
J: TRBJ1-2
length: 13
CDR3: CASSTGQPTIYTF

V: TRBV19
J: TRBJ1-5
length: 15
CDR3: CASSIPRGRDQPQHF

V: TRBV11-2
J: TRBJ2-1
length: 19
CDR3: CASSRPPGLAGIFDNEQFF

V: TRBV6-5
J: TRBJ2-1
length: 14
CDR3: CAVGGGSIYNEQFF

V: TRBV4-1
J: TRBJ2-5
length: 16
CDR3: CASSSGLAGGQETQYF

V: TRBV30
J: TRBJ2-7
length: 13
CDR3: CAWTPGGSYEQYF

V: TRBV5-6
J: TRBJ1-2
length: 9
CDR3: CASSVQGPF

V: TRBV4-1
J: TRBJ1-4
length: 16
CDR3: CASSNGQGGTNEKLFF

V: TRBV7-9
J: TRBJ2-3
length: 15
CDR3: CASTDTGLTAGTQYF

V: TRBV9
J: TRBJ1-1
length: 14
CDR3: CASSVAIAGPEAFF

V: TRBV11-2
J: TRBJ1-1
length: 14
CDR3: CASSLGRVGTEAFF

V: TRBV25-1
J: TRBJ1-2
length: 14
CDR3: CASSERDTNYGYTF

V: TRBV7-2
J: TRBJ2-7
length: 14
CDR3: CASSLGGQSYEQYF

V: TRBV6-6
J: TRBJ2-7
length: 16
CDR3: CASSLATGTVLYEQYF